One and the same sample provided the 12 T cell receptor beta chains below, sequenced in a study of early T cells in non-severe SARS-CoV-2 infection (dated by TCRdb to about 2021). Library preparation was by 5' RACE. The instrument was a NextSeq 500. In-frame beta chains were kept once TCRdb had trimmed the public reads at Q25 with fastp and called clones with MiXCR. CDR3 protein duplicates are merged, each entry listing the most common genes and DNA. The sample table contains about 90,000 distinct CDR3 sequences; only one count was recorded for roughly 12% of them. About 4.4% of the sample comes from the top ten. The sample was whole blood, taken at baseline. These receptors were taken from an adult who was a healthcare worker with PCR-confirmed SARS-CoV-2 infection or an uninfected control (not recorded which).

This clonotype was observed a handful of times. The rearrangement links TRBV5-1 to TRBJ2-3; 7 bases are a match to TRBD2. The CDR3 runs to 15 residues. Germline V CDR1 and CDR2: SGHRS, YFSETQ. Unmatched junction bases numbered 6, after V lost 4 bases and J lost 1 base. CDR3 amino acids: CASSLRGTRTDTQYF. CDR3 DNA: TGCGCCAGCAGCCTGCGGGGGACCCGCACAGATACGCAGTATTTT. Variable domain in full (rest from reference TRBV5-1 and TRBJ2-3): KAGVTQTPRYLIKTRGQQVTLSCSPISGHRSVSWYQQTPGQGLQFLFEYFSETQRNKGNFPGRFSGRQFSNSRSEMNVSTLELGDSALYLCASSLRGTRTDTQYFGPGTRLTVL.

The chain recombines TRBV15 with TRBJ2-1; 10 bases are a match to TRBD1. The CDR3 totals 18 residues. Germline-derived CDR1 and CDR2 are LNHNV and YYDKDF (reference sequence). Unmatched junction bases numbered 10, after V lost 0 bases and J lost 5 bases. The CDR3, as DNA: TGTGCCACCAGCAGAGAGGGGGTCGAAGGGACAGGGGACAATGAGCAGTTCTTC. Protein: CATSREGVEGTGDNEQFF.

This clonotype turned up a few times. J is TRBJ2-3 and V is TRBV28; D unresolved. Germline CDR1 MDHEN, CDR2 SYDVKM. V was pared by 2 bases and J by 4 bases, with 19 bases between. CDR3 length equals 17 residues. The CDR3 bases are TGTGCCAGCAGTTTAGGGTTCCTAGTCGGTCGAGCAGATACGCAGTATTTT. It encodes CASSLGFLVGRADTQYF.

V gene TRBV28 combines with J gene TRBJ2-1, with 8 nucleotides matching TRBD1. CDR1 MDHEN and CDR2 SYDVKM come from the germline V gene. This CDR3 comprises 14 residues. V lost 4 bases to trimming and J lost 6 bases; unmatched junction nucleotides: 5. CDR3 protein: CASSSRGQGNEQFF. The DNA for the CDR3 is TGTGCCAGCAGTTCCCGCGGACAGGGCAATGAGCAGTTCTTC. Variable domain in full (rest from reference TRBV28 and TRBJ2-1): DVKVTQSSRYLVKRTGEKVFLECVQDMDHENMFWYRQDPGLGLRLIYFSYDVKMKEKGDIPEGYSVSREKKERFSLILESASTNQTSMYLCASSSRGQGNEQFFGPGTRLTVL.

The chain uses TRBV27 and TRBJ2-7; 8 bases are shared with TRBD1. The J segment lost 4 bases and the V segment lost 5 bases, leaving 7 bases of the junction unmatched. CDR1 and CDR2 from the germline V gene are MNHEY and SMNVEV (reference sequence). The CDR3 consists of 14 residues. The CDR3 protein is CASSVTGTGYEQYF. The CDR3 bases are TGTGCCAGCAGTGTTACCGGGACAGGTTACGAGCAGTACTTC.

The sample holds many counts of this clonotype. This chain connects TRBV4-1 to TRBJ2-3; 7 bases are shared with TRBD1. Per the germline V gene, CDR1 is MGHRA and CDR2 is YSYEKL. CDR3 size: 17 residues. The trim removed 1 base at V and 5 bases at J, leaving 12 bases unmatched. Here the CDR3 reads CASSQGSTGTFIDTQYF. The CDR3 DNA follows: TGCGCCAGCAGCCAAGGTTCGACAGGGACATTCATAGATACGCAGTATTTT.

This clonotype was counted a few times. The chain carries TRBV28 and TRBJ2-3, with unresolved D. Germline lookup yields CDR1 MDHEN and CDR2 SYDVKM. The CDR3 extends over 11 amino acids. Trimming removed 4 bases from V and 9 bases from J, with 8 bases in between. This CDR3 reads CASSSPGTQYF. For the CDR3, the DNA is TGTGCCAGCAGTTCCCCGGGCACGCAGTATTTT.

For the CDR3, the DNA is TGCGCCAGCAGCCATAGCGGTAGAGGGAACACCGGGGAGCTGTTTTTT. The encoded protein is CASSHSGRGNTGELFF. J is TRBJ2-2 and V is TRBV5-1; a possible D gene is TRBD2 (6 bases). V was pared by 4 bases and J by 1 base, with 14 bases between. The CDR3 loop spans 16 amino acids. Germline V CDR1 and CDR2: SGHRS, YFSETQ.

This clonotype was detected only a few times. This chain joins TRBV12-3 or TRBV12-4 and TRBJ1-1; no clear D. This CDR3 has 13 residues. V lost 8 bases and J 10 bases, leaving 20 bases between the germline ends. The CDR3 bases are TGTGCCAGCGCTATGAGAGCGACAAAGGGAGCTTTCTTT. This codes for CASAMRATKGAFF.

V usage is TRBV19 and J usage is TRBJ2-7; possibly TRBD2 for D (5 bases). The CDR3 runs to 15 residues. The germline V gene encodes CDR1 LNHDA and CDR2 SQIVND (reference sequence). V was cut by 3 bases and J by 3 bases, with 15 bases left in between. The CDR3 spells CASSIRGTQIYEQYF. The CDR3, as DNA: TGTGCCAGTAGTATCCGGGGAACACAAATCTACGAGCAGTACTTC.

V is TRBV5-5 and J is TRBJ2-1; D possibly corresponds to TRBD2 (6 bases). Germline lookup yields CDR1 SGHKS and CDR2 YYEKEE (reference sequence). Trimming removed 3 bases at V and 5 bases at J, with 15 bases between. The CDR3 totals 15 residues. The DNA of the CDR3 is TGTGCCAGCAGCTGGTCTGGGAGGCCCGACAATGAGCAGTTCTTC. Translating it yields CASSWSGRPDNEQFF.

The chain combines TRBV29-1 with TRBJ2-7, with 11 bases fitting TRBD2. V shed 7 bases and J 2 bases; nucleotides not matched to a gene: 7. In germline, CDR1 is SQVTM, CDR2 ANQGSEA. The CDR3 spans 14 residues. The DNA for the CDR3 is TGCAGCGCCGAGACTAGCGGGGTAACCTACGAGCAGTACTTC. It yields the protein CSAETSGVTYEQYF.